These 16 T cell receptor beta chains came from one sample sequenced in a study of CD8 T cells in Susac syndrome. It was with random hexamers that about 0.45 to 1 ug RNA was reverse transcribed. From the immunoSEQ multiplex PCR reads, TCRdb called clonotypes with MiXCR, one entry per CDR3 protein. The table includes approximately 300,000 distinct CDR3 sequences, over 75% detected once. The sample taken for sequencing was CD8+ T cells from PBMCs. These receptors were collected from a human donor with multiple sclerosis.

V is TRBV10-3 and J is TRBJ2-6, with no clear D. Trimming took 3 bases from V and 0 from J, leaving 15 bases between them. In germline, CDR1 is ENHRY, CDR2 SYGVKD. This CDR3 contains 18 residues. Written as DNA, the CDR3 is TGTGCCATCAGTGATTTTATGCTATCTTTCTCTGGGGCCAACGTCCTGACTTTC. Translated, it gives CAISDFMLSFSGANVLTF.

The rearrangement uses TRBV12-3 or TRBV12-4 and TRBJ1-1; TRBD1 might be the D (5 bases). This CDR3 has 15 residues. CDR3 protein: CAASGRGGMNTEAFF. The CDR3 DNA is TGTGCGGCGTCGGGGAGGGGAGGAATGAACACTGAAGCTTTCTTT.

The chain joins TRBV20-1 to TRBJ2-7; maybe TRBD2 (5 bases). V dropped 6 bases and J dropped 0 bases, with 15 bases sitting between them. The CDR3 consists of 14 residues. The germline CDR1 and CDR2 sequences are DFQATT and SNEGSKA (reference sequence). The CDR3 sequence is CSAPFGGISYEQYF. The CDR3 nucleotides are TGCAGTGCCCCATTCGGAGGAATCTCCTACGAGCAGTACTTC.

The chain couples TRBV6-2 or TRBV6-3 to TRBJ2-7; 8 nucleotides align to TRBD2. The CDR3 totals 16 residues. CDR1 and CDR2 from the germline V gene are MNHEY and SVGEGT. The ends lost 0 bases at V and 2 bases at J; junction bases unmatched: 6. Here the CDR3 reads CASSYSNLAGTYEQYF. The CDR3 bases are TGTGCCAGCAGTTACTCGAACCTAGCGGGTACCTACGAGCAGTACTTC.

This clonotype is a singleton in its sample. The chain joins TRBV3-1 to TRBJ2-5; D remains ambiguous. The germline V gene has CDR1 LGHDT and CDR2 YNNKEL (reference sequence). V was pared by 4 bases and J by 2 bases, with 14 bases between. The CDR3 extends over 15 amino acids. For the CDR3, the DNA is TGTGCCAGCAGCCCATTACTAATAATACAAGAGACCCAGTACTTC. It encodes CASSPLLIIQETQYF.

V and J are TRBV7-8 and TRBJ1-2; tentative D call: TRBD1 (6 bases). Germline V CDR1 and CDR2: SGHVS, FQNEAQ. The V gene lost 4 bases and the J gene lost 4 bases, with 16 bases spanning the gap. CDR3 size: 15 residues. CDR3: CASSSPRGSIYGYTF. The CDR3 coding sequence is TGTGCCAGCAGCTCGCCCAGGGGTTCCATCTATGGCTACACCTTC.

The rearrangement uses TRBV7-2 and TRBJ2-6; D uncertain. Trimming pared 3 bases from V and 1 base from J, leaving 7 bases between. CDR3 size: 15 residues. Germline CDR1 SGHTA, CDR2 FQGNSA. CDR3 DNA: TGTGCCAGCAGCTTGTTAGTATCTGGGGCCAACGTCCTGACTTTC. This sequence encodes CASSLLVSGANVLTF.

V usage is TRBV27 and J usage is TRBJ1-1; D is uncertain. The CDR3 spans 13 residues. The germline V gene has CDR1 MNHEY and CDR2 SMNVEV (reference sequence). V lost 6 bases and J lost 7, with 15 bases in between. The CDR3 sequence: CASRLNLAVEAFF. Written as DNA, the CDR3 is TGTGCCAGCAGGTTGAACCTTGCAGTTGAAGCTTTCTTT.

This sequence joins TRBV5-1 and TRBJ2-3; D might be TRBD2 (6 bases). Germline CDR1 SGHRS, CDR2 YFSETQ. The V end was cut by 9 bases, the J end by 1 base, with 12 bases between. The CDR3 is 13 amino acids. CDR3 loop: CATASGGTDTQYF. The CDR3 DNA reads as TGCGCCACCGCCTCGGGGGGCACAGATACGCAGTATTTT.

The rearrangement uses TRBV9 and TRBJ1-2, with D uncertain. Germline V gene sequence: CDR1 SGDLS, CDR2 YYNGEE. This CDR3 comprises 15 residues. Trimming removed 3 bases from V and 8 bases from J, with 20 bases in between. This chain's CDR3 is CASSALMESLEGYTF. CDR3 nucleotides: TGTGCCAGCAGCGCTCTAATGGAGAGTTTAGAGGGCTACACCTTC.

The V gene is TRBV5-1, the J gene TRBJ2-7; D assignment may be TRBD1 or TRBD2 (5 bases each). The CDR3 sequence is 15 residues long. From germline, CDR1 is SGHRS and CDR2 YFSETQ. Trimming took 5 bases from V and 7 from J, leaving 22 bases between them. CDR3 sequence (DNA): TGCGCCAGCAGACCTGCTTCCGGGGCACATTGGGAGCAGTACTTC. It codes for CASRPASGAHWEQYF.

This clonotype was seen once. The chain links TRBV3-1 to TRBJ2-5; the D gene is possibly TRBD1 (6 bases). The CDR3 has 12 residues. Germline loops: CDR1 LGHDT, CDR2 YNNKEL (reference sequence). V was cut by 8 bases and J by 4 bases, with 11 bases left in between. The CDR3 nucleotides read TGTGCCAGCTCAGGGGTTCGAGAGACCCAGTACTTC. As protein: CASSGVRETQYF.

V usage is TRBV20-1 and J usage is TRBJ2-1, with 8 bases lining up with TRBD1. The CDR3 runs 16 residues. Germline values: CDR1 DFQATT, CDR2 SNEGSKA (reference sequence). Losses at the gene ends were 0 bases for V and 1 base for J; bases not matched to a gene: 5. The CDR3 nucleotides read TGCAGTGCTAGAGACCTACAGGGGGTTTCCTACAATGAGCAGTTCTTC. It encodes CSARDLQGVSYNEQFF.

The rearrangement uses TRBV6-5 and TRBJ1-1; D ambiguous. This CDR3 comprises 15 residues. The V end was cut by 2 bases, the J end by 0 bases, with 10 bases between. Germline values: CDR1 MNHEY, CDR2 SVGAGI. CDR3 DNA sequence: TGTGCCAGCAGTTACCGTGGTGGTCTGAACACTGAAGCTTTCTTT. Its translation: CASSYRGGLNTEAFF.

The V and J genes are TRBV20-1 and TRBJ1-1, with no clear D. Trimming cost V 3 bases and J 4 bases, with 15 bases left between them. The CDR3 is made up of 14 amino acids. Germline assignment: CDR1 DFQATT and CDR2 SNEGSKA (reference sequence). The CDR3 reads CSASRPRLPTEAFF. The CDR3 nucleotides read TGCAGTGCTAGTCGCCCCAGGCTGCCCACTGAAGCTTTCTTT.

The V gene is TRBV7-9, the J gene TRBJ2-4; possible D gene TRBD1, 5 bases. Germline V lookup: CDR1 SEHNR, CDR2 FQNEAQ (reference sequence). V dropped 4 bases and J dropped 3 bases, with 19 bases sitting between them. The CDR3 contains 17 residues. The CDR3 DNA follows: TGTGCCAGCAGCTACCAGGGTAACTACAAAAACAAAAACATTCAGTACTTC. This codes for CASSYQGNYKNKNIQYF.